The clone carrying this TCR beta chain occurred once. This sample is part of a study of blood T cell repertoires in COVID-19. Participants came from roughly 23 US areas, aged about 18 to 89 years. Cohort allocation depended upon clinical history that participants reported. Original processing notes: It was from reference gene primer amplification that nucleated cell counts were estimated. The data were produced by immunoSEQ multiplex PCR, yet TCRdb's version contains in-frame clones alone and is incomplete. V and J calls and clone size follow that table, whereas D and trimming were derived from the DNA. This table holds hundreds of thousands of clones, around 86% found once. The CDR3 runs to 13 residues. CDR1 and CDR2 (germline): SGHDT, YYEEEE. Trimming left V 0 bases short and J 3 bases short, with 3 bases between.

This chain connects TRBV5-6 to TRBJ2-2, with D uncertain. Material for sequencing was PBMCs or T cells enriched from blood (not recorded which). This clonotype originated in a man aged 25 to 45 who had recovered from COVID-19. For the CDR3, the DNA is TGTGCCAGCAGCTTGGGCGACACCGGGGAGCTGTTTTTT. This gives the protein CASSLGDTGELFF.